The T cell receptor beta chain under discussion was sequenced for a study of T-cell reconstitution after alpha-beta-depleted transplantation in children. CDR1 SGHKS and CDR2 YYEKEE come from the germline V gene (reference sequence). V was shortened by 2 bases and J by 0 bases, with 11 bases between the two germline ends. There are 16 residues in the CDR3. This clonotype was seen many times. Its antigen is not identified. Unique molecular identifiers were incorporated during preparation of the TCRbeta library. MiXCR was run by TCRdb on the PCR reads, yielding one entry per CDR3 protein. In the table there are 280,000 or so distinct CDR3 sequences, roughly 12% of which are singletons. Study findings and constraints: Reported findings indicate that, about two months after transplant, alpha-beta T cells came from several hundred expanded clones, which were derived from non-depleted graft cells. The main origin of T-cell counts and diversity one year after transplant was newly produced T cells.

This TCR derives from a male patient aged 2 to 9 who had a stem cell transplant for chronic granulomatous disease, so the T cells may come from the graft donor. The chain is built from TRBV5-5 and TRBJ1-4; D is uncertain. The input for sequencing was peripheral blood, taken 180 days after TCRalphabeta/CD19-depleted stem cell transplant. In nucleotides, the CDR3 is TGTGCCAGCAGCTTAAGGGCCCCGGCAACTAATGAAAAACTGTTTTTT. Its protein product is CASSLRAPATNEKLFF.